Included here is one T cell receptor (beta chain) sequence, with context. Its specificity is not known. Trimming took 5 bases from V and 6 from J, leaving 11 bases between them. The CDR3 extends over 13 amino acids. CDR1 is SGHAT and CDR2 is FQDESV in the germline V gene (reference sequence). The data were produced by immunoSEQ multiplex PCR, yet TCRdb's version contains in-frame clones alone and is incomplete. The repertoire consists of approximately 130,000 clones, with 75% to 95% occurring once and the leading ten covering 4.2%. The source of the sample is a study of T cell responses to AZD1222 COVID-19 vaccine. Overall study findings and caveats: Across the whole spike, CD4 TCRs peaked at regions 160-218 and 743-854. It should be noted that donors were predominantly white British and more often female, and clonal diversity was possibly underestimated.

The chain recombines TRBV11-1 with TRBJ2-1, with a tentative D call TRBD2 (6 bases). The TCR comes from an adult who received the MenACWY meningococcal vaccine as a control. The sample was peripheral blood, taken 28 days after the second dose of the MenACWY control vaccine. The CDR3 nucleotides are TGTGCCAGCAGCAGGGAGGTTAGCAATGAGCAGTTCTTC. Translating it yields CASSREVSNEQFF.